The 8 T cell receptor beta chains in this list originate from one sample, sequenced in a study of blood T cell repertoires in COVID-19. Measured with immunoSEQ multiplex PCR; TCRdb has only the in-frame clones, and not every one. The sample holds approximately 50,000 clones, about 83% seen once. The sample taken for sequencing was peripheral blood. These receptor sequences come from an elderly woman with acute or convalescent COVID-19.

The chain has TRBV21-1 and TRBJ2-7; the table names TRBD2, a call not compared with the DNA. TRBV21-1 is designated a pseudogene. CDR3 length: 13 residues. CDR3 in amino acids: CASSVAGAYEQYV. CDR3 DNA sequence: TGTGCCAGCAGCGTAGCGGGGGCCTACGAGCAGTACGTC.

This chain connects TRBV12-1 to TRBJ2-7; TRBD2 is the table's D call, not checked against the DNA. TRBV12-1 is given as a pseudogene. CDR3 length equals 16 residues. The DNA of the CDR3 is TGTGCCAGCAGCTCGAGACTAGCGGGAGTTTCCTACGAGCAGTACGTC. Protein: CASSSRLAGVSYEQYV.

The chain recombines TRBV3-1 (or the pseudogene TRBV3-2) with TRBJ2-5; 8 bases are shared with TRBD2. In germline, CDR1 is LGHDT, CDR2 YNNKEL (reference sequence). V was pared by 0 bases and J by 5 bases, with 5 bases of the junction left unmatched. This CDR3 comprises 15 residues. The CDR3 loop is CASSQDSAGEETQYF. The CDR3 nucleotides read TGTGCCAGCAGCCAAGATTCAGCGGGGGAGGAGACCCAGTACTTC.

The chain links TRBV5-4 to TRBJ2-5, with D tentatively TRBD2 (5 bases). V lost 4 bases to trimming and J lost 1 base, with 14 bases between them. Germline V CDR1 and CDR2: SGHNT, YYREEE (reference sequence). The CDR3 contains 15 residues. The CDR3 DNA is TGTGCCAGCAGCCAAATAACTAGTCCCCAAGAGACCCAGTACTTC. It encodes CASSQITSPQETQYF.

This chain connects TRBV15 to TRBJ2-3; TRBD2 aligns across 10 bases. V gave up 5 bases and J gave up 4 bases; unmatched junction bases: 9. Germline-derived CDR1 and CDR2 are LNHNV and YYDKDF (reference sequence). The CDR3 runs 16 residues. CDR3 protein: CATSSTSSGGPDTQYF. CDR3 DNA: TGTGCCACCAGCTCCACTTCTAGCGGGGGACCAGATACGCAGTATTTT.

The gene calls are TRBV4-2 and TRBJ2-3; possibly TRBD2 for D (6 bases). From germline, CDR1 is LGHNA and CDR2 YNFKEQ. The CDR3 sequence is 16 residues long. The germline V and J ends were trimmed by 0 bases and 3 bases, with 13 bases remaining between them. The CDR3 nucleotides read TGTGCCAGCAGCCAAGAAAGGGCAGCGGGTACAGATACGCAGTATTTT. Amino acid sequence: CASSQERAAGTDTQYF.

CDR3 in amino acids: CATSRDLASGRVGETQYF. DNA for the CDR3: TGTGCCACCAGCAGAGATTTGGCTAGCGGGAGGGTTGGAGAGACCCAGTACTTC. This sequence joins TRBV15 and TRBJ2-5, with 12 bases lining up with TRBD2. The CDR3 contains 18 residues. V lost 0 bases, J lost 4 bases, and 9 bases stayed unmatched. Germline V gene data show CDR1 as LNHNV and CDR2 as YYDKDF (reference sequence).

V usage is TRBV18 and J usage is TRBJ2-7; 10 bases align to TRBD1. From germline, CDR1 is KGHSH and CDR2 LQKENI. The CDR3 runs to 15 residues. Trimming removed 4 bases from V and 3 bases from J; junction bases left unmatched: 6. CDR3 nucleotide sequence: TGTGCCAGCTCACGACCGGGACAGGGGCTCTACGAGCAGTACTTC. Protein: CASSRPGQGLYEQYF.